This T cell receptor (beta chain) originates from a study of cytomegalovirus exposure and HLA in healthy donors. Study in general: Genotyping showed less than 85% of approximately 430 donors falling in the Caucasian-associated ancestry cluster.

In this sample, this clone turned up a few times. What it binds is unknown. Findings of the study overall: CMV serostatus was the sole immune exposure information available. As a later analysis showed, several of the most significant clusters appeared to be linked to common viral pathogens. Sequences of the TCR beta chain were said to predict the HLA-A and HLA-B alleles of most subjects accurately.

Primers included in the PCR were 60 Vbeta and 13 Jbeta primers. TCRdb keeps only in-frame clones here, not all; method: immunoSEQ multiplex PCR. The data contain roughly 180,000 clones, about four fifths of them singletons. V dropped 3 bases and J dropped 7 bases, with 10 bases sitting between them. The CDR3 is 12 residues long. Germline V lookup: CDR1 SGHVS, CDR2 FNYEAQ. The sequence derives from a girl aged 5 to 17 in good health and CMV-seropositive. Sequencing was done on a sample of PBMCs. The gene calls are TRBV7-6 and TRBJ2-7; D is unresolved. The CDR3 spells CASSLEMAEQYF. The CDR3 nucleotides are TGTGCCAGCAGCTTGGAGATGGCGGAGCAGTACTTC.